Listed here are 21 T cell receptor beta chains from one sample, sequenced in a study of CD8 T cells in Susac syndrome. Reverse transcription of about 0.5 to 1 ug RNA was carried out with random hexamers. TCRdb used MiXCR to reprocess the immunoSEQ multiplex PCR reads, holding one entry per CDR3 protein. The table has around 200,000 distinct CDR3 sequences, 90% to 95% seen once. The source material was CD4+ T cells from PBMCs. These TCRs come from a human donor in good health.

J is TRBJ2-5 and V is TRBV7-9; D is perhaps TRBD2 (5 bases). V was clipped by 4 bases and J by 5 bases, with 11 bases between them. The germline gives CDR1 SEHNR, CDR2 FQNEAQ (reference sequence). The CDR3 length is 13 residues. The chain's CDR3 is CASSSPGGETQYF. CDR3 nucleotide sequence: TGTGCCAGCAGCTCCCCGGGCGGGGAGACCCAGTACTTC.

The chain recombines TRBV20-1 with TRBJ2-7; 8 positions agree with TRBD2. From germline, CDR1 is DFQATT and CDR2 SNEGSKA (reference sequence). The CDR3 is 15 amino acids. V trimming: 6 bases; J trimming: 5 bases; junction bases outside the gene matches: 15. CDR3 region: CSALGWSGSFDEQYV. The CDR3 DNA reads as TGCAGTGCCCTAGGATGGAGCGGGAGCTTCGACGAGCAGTACGTC.

CDR3 sequence reads: CSARETSGYTF. CDR3 DNA: TGCAGTGCTAGAGAGACAAGTGGCTACACCTTC. The V gene is TRBV20-1, the J gene TRBJ1-2; D unclear. Trimming removed 0 bases at V and 7 bases at J, with 6 bases between. This CDR3 is 11 amino acids long. Germline V gene sequence: CDR1 DFQATT, CDR2 SNEGSKA (reference sequence).

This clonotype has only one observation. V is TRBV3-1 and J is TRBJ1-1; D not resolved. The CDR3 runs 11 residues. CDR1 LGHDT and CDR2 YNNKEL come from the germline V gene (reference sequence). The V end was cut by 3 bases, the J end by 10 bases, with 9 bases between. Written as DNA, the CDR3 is TGTGCCAGCAGCCAGGAAGGGCTAGCTTTCTTT. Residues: CASSQEGLAFF.

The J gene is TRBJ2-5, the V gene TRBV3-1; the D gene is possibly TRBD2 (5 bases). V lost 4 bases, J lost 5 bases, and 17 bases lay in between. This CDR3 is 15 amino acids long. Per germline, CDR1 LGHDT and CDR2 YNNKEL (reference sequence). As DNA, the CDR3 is TGTGCCAGCAGCCCGCCTGGCAGTAGCGCGGAGACCCAGTACTTC. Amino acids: CASSPPGSSAETQYF.

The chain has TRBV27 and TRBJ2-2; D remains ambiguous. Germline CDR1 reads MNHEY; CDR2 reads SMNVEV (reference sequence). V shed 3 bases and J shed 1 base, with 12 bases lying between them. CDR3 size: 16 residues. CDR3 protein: CASSFLTPWNTGELFF. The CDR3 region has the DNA TGTGCCAGCAGTTTTTTGACCCCATGGAACACCGGGGAGCTGTTTTTT.

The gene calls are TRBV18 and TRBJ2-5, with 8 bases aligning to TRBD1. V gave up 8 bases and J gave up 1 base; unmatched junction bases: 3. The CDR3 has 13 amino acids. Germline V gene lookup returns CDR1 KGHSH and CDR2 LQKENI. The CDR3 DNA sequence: TGTGCCAGCACCGGACAGGGCCAAGAGACCCAGTACTTC. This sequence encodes CASTGQGQETQYF.

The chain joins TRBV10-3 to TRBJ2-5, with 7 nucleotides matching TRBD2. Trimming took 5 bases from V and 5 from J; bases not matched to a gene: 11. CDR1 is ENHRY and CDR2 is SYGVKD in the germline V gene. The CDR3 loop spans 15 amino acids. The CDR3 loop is CAISPAAGFGETQYF. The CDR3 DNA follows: TGTGCCATCAGTCCCGCAGCGGGGTTCGGGGAGACCCAGTACTTC.

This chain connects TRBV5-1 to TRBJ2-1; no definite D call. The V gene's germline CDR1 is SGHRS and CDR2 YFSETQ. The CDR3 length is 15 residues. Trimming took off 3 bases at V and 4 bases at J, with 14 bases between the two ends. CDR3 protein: CASSSKPDSYNEQFF. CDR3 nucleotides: TGCGCCAGCAGCTCGAAACCTGACTCATACAATGAGCAGTTCTTC.

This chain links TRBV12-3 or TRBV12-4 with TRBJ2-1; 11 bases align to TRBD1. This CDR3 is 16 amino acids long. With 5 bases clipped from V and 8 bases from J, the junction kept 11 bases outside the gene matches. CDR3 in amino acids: CASSDARGQGVDEQFF. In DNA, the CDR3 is TGTGCCAGCAGTGACGCGAGGGGACAGGGGGTCGATGAGCAGTTCTTC.

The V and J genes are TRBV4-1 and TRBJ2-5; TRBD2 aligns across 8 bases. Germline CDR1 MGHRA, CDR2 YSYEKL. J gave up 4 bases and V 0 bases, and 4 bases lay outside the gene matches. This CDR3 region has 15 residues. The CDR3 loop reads CASSQEGLEAETQYF. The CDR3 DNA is TGCGCCAGCAGCCAAGAGGGACTAGAAGCAGAGACCCAGTACTTC.

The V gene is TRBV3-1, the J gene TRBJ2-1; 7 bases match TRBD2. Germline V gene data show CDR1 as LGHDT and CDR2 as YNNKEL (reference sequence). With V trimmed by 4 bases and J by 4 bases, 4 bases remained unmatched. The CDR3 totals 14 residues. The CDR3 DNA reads TGTGCCAGCAGCCTCCTAGCGGTGTACAATGAGCAGTTCTTC. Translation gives CASSLLAVYNEQFF.

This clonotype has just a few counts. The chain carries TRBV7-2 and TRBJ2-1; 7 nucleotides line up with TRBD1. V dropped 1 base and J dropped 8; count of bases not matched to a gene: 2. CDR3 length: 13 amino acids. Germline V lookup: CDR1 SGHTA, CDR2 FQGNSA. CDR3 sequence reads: CASSLDRGDEQFF. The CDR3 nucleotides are TGTGCCAGCAGCTTAGACAGGGGCGATGAGCAGTTCTTC. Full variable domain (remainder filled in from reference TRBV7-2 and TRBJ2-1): GAGVSQSPSNKVTEKGKDVELRCDPISGHTALYWYRQSLGQGLEFLIYFQGNSAPDKSGLPSDRFSAERTGGSVSTLTIQRTQQEDSAVYLCASSLDRGDEQFFGPGTRLTVL.

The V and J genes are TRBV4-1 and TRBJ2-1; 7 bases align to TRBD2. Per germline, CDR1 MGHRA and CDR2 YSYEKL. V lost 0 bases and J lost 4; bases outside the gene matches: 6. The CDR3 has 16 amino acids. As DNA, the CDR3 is TGCGCCAGCAGCCAAGACTCTAGCGGACTTTACAATGAGCAGTTCTTC. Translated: CASSQDSSGLYNEQFF.

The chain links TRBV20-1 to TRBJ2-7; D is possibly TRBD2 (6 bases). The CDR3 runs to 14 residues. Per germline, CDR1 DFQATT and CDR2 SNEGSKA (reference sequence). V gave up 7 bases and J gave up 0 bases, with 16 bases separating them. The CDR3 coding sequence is TGCAGTGTAAGAGGGGACGGGAGCTCCTACGAGCAGTACGTC. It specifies CSVRGDGSSYEQYV.

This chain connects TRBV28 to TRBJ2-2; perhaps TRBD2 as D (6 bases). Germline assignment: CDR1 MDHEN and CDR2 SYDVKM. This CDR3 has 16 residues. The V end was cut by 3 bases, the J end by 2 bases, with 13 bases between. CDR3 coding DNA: TGTGCCAGCAGTTTCGGAGGGATTGGAAACACCGGGGAGCTGTTTTTT. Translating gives CASSFGGIGNTGELFF.

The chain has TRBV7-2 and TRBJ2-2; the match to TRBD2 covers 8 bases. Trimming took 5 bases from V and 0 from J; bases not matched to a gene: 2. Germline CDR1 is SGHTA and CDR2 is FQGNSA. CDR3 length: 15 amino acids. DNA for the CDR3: TGTGCCAGCAGCCCCGGGGGGGCGAACACCGGGGAGCTGTTTTTT. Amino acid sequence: CASSPGGANTGELFF. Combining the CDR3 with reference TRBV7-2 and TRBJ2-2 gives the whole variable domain GAGVSQSPSNKVTEKGKDVELRCDPISGHTALYWYRQSLGQGLEFLIYFQGNSAPDKSGLPSDRFSAERTGGSVSTLTIQRTQQEDSAVYLCASSPGGANTGELFFGEGSRLTVL.

The chain's CDR3 is CSVQRTSRLETQYF. The CDR3 DNA is TGCAGCGTTCAGAGGACTAGCAGGTTGGAGACCCAGTACTTC. The gene calls are TRBV29-1 and TRBJ2-5, with 8 bases lining up with TRBD2. Germline lookup yields CDR1 SQVTM and CDR2 ANQGSEA. The CDR3 has 14 amino acids. The trim removed 5 bases at V and 5 bases at J, leaving 10 bases unmatched.

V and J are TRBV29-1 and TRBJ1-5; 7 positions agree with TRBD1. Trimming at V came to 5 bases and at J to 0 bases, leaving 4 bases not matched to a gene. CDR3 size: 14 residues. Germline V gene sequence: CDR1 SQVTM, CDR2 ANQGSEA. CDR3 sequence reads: CSVTGDGSNQPQHF. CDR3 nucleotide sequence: TGCAGCGTTACAGGGGATGGTAGCAATCAGCCCCAGCATTTT.

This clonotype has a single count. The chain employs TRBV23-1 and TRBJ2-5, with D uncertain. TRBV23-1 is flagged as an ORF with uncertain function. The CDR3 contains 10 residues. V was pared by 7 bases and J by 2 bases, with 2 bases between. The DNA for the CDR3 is TGCGCCAGCAAACAAGAGACCCAGTACTTC. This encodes CASKQETQYF.

The CDR3 sequence: CAIKRAGMNTEAFF. DNA for the CDR3: TGTGCCATCAAGAGAGCAGGGATGAACACTGAAGCTTTCTTT. This chain links TRBV10-3 with TRBJ1-1; D might be TRBD1 (5 bases). This CDR3 has 14 amino acids. Trimming took off 7 bases at V and 0 bases at J, with 12 bases between the two ends. CDR1 and CDR2 (germline): ENHRY, SYGVKD.